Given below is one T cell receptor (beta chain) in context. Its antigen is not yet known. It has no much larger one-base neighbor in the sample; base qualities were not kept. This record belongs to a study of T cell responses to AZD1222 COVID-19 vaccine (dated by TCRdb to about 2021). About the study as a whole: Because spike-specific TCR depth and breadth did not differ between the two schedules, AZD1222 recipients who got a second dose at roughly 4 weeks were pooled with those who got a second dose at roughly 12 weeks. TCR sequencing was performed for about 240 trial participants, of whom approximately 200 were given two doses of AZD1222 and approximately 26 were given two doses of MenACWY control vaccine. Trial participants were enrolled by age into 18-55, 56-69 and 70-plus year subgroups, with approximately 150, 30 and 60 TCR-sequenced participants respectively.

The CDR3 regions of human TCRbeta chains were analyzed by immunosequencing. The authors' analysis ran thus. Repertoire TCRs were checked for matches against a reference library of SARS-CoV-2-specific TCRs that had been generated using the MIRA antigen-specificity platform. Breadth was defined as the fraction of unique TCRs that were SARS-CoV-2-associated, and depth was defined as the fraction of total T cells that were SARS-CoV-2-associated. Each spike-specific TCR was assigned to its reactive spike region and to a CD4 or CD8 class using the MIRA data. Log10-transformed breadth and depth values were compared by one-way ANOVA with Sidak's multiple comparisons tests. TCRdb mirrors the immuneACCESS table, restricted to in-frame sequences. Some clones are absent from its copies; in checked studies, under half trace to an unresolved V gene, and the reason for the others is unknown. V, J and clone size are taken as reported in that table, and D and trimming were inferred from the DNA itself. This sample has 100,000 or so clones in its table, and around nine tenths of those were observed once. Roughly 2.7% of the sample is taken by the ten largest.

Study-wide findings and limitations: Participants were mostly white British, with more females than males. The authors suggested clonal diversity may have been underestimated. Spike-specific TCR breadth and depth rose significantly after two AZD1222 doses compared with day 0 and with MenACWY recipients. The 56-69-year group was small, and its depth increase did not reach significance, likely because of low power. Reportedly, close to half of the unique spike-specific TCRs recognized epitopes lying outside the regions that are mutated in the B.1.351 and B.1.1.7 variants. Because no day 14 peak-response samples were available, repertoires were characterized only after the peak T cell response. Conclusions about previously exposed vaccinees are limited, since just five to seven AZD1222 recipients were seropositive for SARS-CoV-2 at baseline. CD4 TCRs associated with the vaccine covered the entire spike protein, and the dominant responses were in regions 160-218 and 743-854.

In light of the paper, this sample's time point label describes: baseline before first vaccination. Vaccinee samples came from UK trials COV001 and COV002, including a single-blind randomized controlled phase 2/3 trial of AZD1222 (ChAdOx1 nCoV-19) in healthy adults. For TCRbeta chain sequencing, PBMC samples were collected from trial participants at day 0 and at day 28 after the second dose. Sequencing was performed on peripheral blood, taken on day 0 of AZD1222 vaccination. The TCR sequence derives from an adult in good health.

CDR3 protein: CASSSSSYNSPLHF. Here is the DNA: TGTGCCAGCAGCAGTAGCTCCTATAATTCACCCCTCCACTTT. Rearrangement joined TRBV2 to TRBJ1-6; confidence is insufficient to name the D gene. CDR1 and CDR2 are drawn from the germline V gene: SNHLY, FYNNEI. Including cysteine and phenylalanine, the CDR3 has 14 amino acids. CDR3 DNA is the only sequence kept; it has 42 bases, read in frame from the first base. The V end loses 6 bases and the J end loses 0 bases, and a stretch of 6 bases separates them. With the portions outside the CDR3 filled from the reference TRBV2 and TRBJ1-6 genes, the complete variable region becomes EPEVTQTPSHQVTQMGQEVILRCVPISNHLYFYWYRQILGQKVEFLVSFYNNEISEKSEIFDDQFSVERPDGSNFTLKIRSTKLEDSAMYFCASSSSSYNSPLHFGNGTRLTVT.